Each of the 17 T cell receptor beta chains below was sequenced from the same sample in a study of shared clonotypes between healthy human individuals. The naive CD8 population came from CD45RO-negative cells selected for CCR7, without terminally differentiated effector memory CD45RA+ cells. TCRdb's table, derived via immunoSEQ multiplex PCR, lists solely in-frame clones and lacks some. Of more than 600,000 clones in the sample, under 95% were seen once. Material: naive CD8+ T cells sorted from blood. The receptors come from a man younger than 40 in good health.

The chain has TRBV4-1 and TRBJ2-1, with 8 bases lining up with TRBD2. This CDR3 region has 15 residues. The junction had 5 bases not matched to a gene; V was cut back by 3 bases and J by 4 bases. Germline V gene data show CDR1 as MGHRA and CDR2 as YSYEKL. The CDR3 here is CASSHSGGVYNEQFF. The CDR3 DNA reads TGCGCCAGCAGCCATTCGGGGGGGGTATACAATGAGCAGTTCTTC.

The chain links TRBV27 to TRBJ1-3; 7 nucleotides line up with TRBD1. V shed 7 bases, J shed 3 bases, and the junction held 6 bases outside the gene matches. The CDR3 loop spans 14 amino acids. Per germline, CDR1 MNHEY and CDR2 SMNVEV (reference sequence). The CDR3: CASKSQGVGNTIYF. In nucleotides, the CDR3 is TGTGCCAGCAAAAGTCAGGGGGTTGGAAACACCATATATTTT.

This sequence joins TRBV5-5 and TRBJ1-5, with D possibly TRBD1 on 5 matching bases. The CDR3 extends over 15 amino acids. V lost 0 bases and J 3 bases, leaving 10 bases between the germline ends. Germline values: CDR1 SGHKS, CDR2 YYEKEE (reference sequence). CDR3 nucleotides: TGTGCCAGCAGCTTGGCCGGGGGGTTCAATCAGCCCCAGCATTTT. It yields the protein CASSLAGGFNQPQHF.

This clone was detected once. The chain employs TRBV4-3 and TRBJ1-4, with D possibly matching TRBD1 (6 bases). There are 15 residues in the CDR3. Trimming left V 1 base short and J 3 bases short, with 9 bases between. Germline CDR1 LGHNA, CDR2 YSLEER. As DNA, the CDR3 is TGCGCCAGCAGCCAAGGGACAGCCCCTAATGAAAAACTGTTTTTT. Translated: CASSQGTAPNEKLFF.

This sequence joins TRBV4-1 and TRBJ2-7, with 10 nucleotides matching TRBD2. V lost 1 base, J lost 3 bases, and 9 bases stayed unmatched. The CDR3 contains 17 residues. Germline-derived CDR1 and CDR2 are MGHRA and YSYEKL. CDR3 in DNA: TGCGCCAGCAGCCAAGTGAGTGCCGGGACTAGCGTCTACGAGCAGTACTTC. Amino acids: CASSQVSAGTSVYEQYF.

The rearrangement links TRBV9 to TRBJ2-1, with no clear D. Trimming took 0 bases from V and 12 from J, leaving 13 bases between them. In germline, CDR1 is SGDLS, CDR2 YYNGEE. The CDR3 extends over 13 amino acids. In nucleotides, the CDR3 is TGTGCCAGCAGCGTAGTGGACGACAAATCGCAGTTCTTC. Its translation is CASSVVDDKSQFF.

This clone has more than one count but fewer than ten. Other nucleotide sequences from this sample produce the same CDR3. This chain uses TRBV19 with TRBJ1-5; D remains ambiguous. The length of the CDR3 is 15 residues. The ends were cut back, 0 bases at V and 2 bases at J, with 8 bases in the middle. Looked up from germline, CDR1 is LNHDA and CDR2 is SQIVND (reference sequence). The CDR3 spells CASSIEGLGNQPQHF. The CDR3 coding sequence is TGTGCCAGTAGTATAGAAGGCTTAGGCAATCAGCCCCAGCATTTT. Together with reference TRBV19 and TRBJ1-5, the CDR3 gives the full variable domain: DGGITQSPKYLFRKEGQNVTLSCEQNLNHDAMYWYRQDPGQGLRLIYYSQIVNDFQKGDIAEGYSVSREKKESFPLTVTSAQKNPTAFYLCASSIEGLGNQPQHFGDGTRLSIL.

The chain couples TRBV4-2 to TRBJ1-1, with 7 bases that match TRBD1. Per the germline V gene, CDR1 is LGHNA and CDR2 is YNFKEQ. The CDR3 extends over 14 amino acids. After removal of 4 bases from V and 11 bases from J, the junction contained 13 bases not matched to a gene. The CDR3 nucleotides are TGTGCCAGCAGCCCAGTACCGGGACAGTCGTCCGCTTTCTTT. Translation: CASSPVPGQSSAFF.

Concerning this clone itself: The sample holds other DNA sequences that translate to the same CDR3. The chain carries TRBV6-1 and TRBJ2-6, with D possibly being TRBD1 or TRBD2 (5 bases each). The V and J ends lost 1 base and 1 base respectively, with 5 bases between them. CDR1 and CDR2 (germline): MNHNS, SASEGT. The CDR3 is 15 amino acids. The CDR3, as DNA: TGTGCCAGCAGTGAAGGGGGGTCTGGGGCCAACGTCCTGACTTTC. Amino acids: CASSEGGSGANVLTF.

The chain joins TRBV7-2 to TRBJ2-1, with D unclear. The CDR3 spans 13 residues. V lost 3 bases, J lost 4 bases, and 7 bases lay in between. Germline CDR1 SGHTA, CDR2 FQGNSA. CDR3 sequence: CASSFTDYNEQFF. DNA of the CDR3: TGTGCCAGCAGCTTTACGGATTACAATGAGCAGTTCTTC.

V gene TRBV5-4 combines with J gene TRBJ2-4; no firm D call. The V end lost 0 bases, the J end lost 1 base, and 5 bases lay between the germline ends. Per the germline V gene, CDR1 is SGHNT and CDR2 is YYREEE (reference sequence). The CDR3 runs to 14 residues. The CDR3 spells CASSLVEAKNIQYF. The CDR3 DNA sequence: TGTGCCAGCAGCTTGGTGGAGGCCAAAAACATTCAGTACTTC.

J is TRBJ1-1 and V is TRBV6-1, with D perhaps matching TRBD1 (6 bases). CDR1 is MNHNS and CDR2 is SASEGT in the germline V gene. This CDR3 has 14 amino acids. With 9 bases removed from V and 6 bases from J, the gap between germline ends came to 20 bases. The CDR3 region is CASQDSPGFAEAFF. CDR3 DNA: TGTGCCAGTCAGGACAGCCCTGGGTTCGCTGAAGCTTTCTTT.

This chain connects TRBV15 to TRBJ2-7, with D perhaps matching TRBD1 (5 bases). The CDR3 is 13 residues long. Deletions cut 3 bases from V and 5 bases from J, with 11 bases between. The germline gives CDR1 LNHNV, CDR2 YYDKDF (reference sequence). CDR3 in DNA: TGTGCCACCAGCAGTGGGGCTCTGGACGAGCAGTACTTC. Amino acids: CATSSGALDEQYF.

The gene calls are TRBV28 and TRBJ1-1, with D uncertain. Germline V gene lookup returns CDR1 MDHEN and CDR2 SYDVKM. CDR3 length: 18 residues. V was trimmed by 6 bases and J by 0 bases, leaving 23 bases between them. The CDR3 sequence: CASSPDIGRMDLNTEAFF. CDR3 DNA sequence: TGTGCCAGCAGCCCCGATATAGGGCGGATGGACTTGAACACTGAAGCTTTCTTT.

This clone was detected a few times. The rearrangement uses TRBV5-6 and TRBJ2-7; D not resolved. CDR1 and CDR2 (germline): SGHDT, YYEEEE. Trimming shortened V by 2 bases and J by 3 bases, and 9 bases separated the two germline ends. The CDR3 covers 13 residues. CDR3 in amino acids: CASSLAHRYEQYF. In DNA form, the CDR3 reads TGTGCCAGCAGCTTAGCACATCGCTACGAGCAGTACTTC.

The J gene is TRBJ2-1, the V gene TRBV7-3; 13 positions match TRBD2. The V gene end was trimmed by 5 bases and the J gene end by 9 bases; junction bases not matched to a gene: 13. The CDR3 contains 17 residues. Germline CDR1 SGHTA, CDR2 FQGTGA. The CDR3 bases are TGTGCCAGCAGCCCGAACCCCAGGACTAGCGGGAGATCTGAGCAGTTCTTC. Translation gives CASSPNPRTSGRSEQFF.

This clone was counted a single time. The chain is built from TRBV5-4 and TRBJ2-5, with D perhaps matching TRBD1 or TRBD2 (5 bases each). The V and J ends lost 3 bases and 4 bases respectively, with 13 bases between them. Looked up from germline, CDR1 is SGHNT and CDR2 is YYREEE (reference sequence). There are 14 residues in the CDR3. DNA for the CDR3: TGTGCCAGCAGCTCCGGGACCTACCTAGAGACCCAGTACTTC. Translating gives CASSSGTYLETQYF. Drawing the rest from reference TRBV5-4 and TRBJ2-5, the complete variable domain is ETGVTQSPTHLIKTRGQQVTLRCSSQSGHNTVSWYQQALGQGPQFIFQYYREEENGRGNFPPRFSGLQFPNYSSELNVNALELDDSALYLCASSSGTYLETQYFGPGTRLLVL.